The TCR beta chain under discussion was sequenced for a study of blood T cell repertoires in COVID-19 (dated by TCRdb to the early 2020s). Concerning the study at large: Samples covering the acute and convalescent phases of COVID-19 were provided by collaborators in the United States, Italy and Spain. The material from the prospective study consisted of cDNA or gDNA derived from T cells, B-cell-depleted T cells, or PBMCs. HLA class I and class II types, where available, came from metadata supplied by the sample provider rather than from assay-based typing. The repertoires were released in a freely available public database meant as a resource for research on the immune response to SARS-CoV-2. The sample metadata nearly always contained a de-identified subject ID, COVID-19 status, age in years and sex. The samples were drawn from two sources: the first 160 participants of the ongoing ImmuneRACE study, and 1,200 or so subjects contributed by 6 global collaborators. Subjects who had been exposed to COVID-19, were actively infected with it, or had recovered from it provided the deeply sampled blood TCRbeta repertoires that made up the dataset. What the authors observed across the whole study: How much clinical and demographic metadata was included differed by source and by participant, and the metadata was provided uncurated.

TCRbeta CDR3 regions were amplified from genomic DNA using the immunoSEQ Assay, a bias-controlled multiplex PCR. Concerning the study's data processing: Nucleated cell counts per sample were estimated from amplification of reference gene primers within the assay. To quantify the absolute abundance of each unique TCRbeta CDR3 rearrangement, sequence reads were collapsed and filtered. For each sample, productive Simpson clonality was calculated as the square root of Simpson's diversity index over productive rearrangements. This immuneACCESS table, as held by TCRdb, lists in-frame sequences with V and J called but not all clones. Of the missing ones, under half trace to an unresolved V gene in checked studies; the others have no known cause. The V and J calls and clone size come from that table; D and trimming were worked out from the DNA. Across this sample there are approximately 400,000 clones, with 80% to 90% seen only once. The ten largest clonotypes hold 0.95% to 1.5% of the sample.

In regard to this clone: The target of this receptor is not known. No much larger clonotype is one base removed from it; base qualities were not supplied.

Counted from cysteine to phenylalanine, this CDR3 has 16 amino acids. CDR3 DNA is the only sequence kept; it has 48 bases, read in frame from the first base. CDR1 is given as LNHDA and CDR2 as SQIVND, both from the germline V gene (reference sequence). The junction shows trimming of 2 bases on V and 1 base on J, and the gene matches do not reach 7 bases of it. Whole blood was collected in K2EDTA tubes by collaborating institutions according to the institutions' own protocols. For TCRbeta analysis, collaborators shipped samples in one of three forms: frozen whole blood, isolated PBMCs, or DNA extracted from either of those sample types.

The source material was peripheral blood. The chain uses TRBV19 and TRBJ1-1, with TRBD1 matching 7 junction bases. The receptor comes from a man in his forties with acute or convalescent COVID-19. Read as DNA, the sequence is TGTGCCAGTAGTATAAAGACCGGGACAGCGAACACTGAAGCTTTCTTT. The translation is CASSIKTGTANTEAFF.